This T cell receptor (beta chain) was identified during a study of early T cells in non-severe SARS-CoV-2 infection. TCRdb independently ran MiXCR on the 5' RACE reads; one entry per CDR3 protein. The sample yields approximately 66,000 distinct CDR3 sequences, 12% seen once. Trimming took off 7 bases at V and 1 base at J, with 10 bases between the two ends. CDR3 length equals 13 residues. Germline CDR1 WNHNN, CDR2 SYGVQD (reference sequence). This receptor was taken from an adult who was a healthcare worker with PCR-confirmed SARS-CoV-2 infection or an uninfected control (not recorded which). The donor label of this sample is uncertain. V usage is TRBV10-1 and J usage is TRBJ1-1; no firm D call. Here the sequenced sample was whole blood, taken at baseline. The CDR3 loop reads CASTEQQNTEAFF. CDR3 nucleotide sequence: TGCGCCAGCACTGAACAGCAGAACACTGAAGCTTTCTTT.